Each of the 11 T cell receptor beta chains below was sequenced from the same sample in a study of blood T cell repertoires in COVID-19. TCRdb's table, derived via immunoSEQ multiplex PCR, lists solely in-frame clones and lacks some. This repertoire shows 110,000 to 150,000 clones, 80% to 90% found once; its top ten account for under 3.5%. The sample comprised peripheral blood. Source of these receptors: a woman aged 55-70 years with active COVID-19.

This chain connects TRBV9 to TRBJ2-1, with TRBD1 identical over 9 bases. CDR1 SGDLS and CDR2 YYNGEE come from the germline V gene. V lost 0 bases to trimming and J lost 6 bases; unmatched junction nucleotides: 4. This CDR3 region has 15 residues. The CDR3 region has the DNA TGTGCCAGCAGCGTAGGGGACAGGGCACGCAATGAGCAGTTCTTC. This translates into CASSVGDRARNEQFF.

V and J are TRBV10-3 and TRBJ1-6; the match to TRBD1 covers 12 bases. Germline CDR1 is ENHRY and CDR2 is SYGVKD. V gave up 5 bases and J gave up 9 bases; unmatched junction bases: 5. The CDR3 contains 15 residues. CDR3 amino acids: CAISSGTGGLSPLHF. The CDR3 DNA reads as TGTGCCATCAGTTCCGGGACAGGGGGCCTTTCACCCCTCCACTTT.

V is TRBV6-2 or TRBV6-3 and J is TRBJ2-2, with TRBD2 matching 11 bases. Germline values: CDR1 MNHEY, CDR2 SVGEGT. The CDR3 spans 17 residues. V lost 4 bases to trimming and J lost 1 base; unmatched junction nucleotides: 5. The CDR3 bases are TGTGCCAGCAGTTTGCTAGCGGGAGGAGGGAACACCGGGGAGCTGTTTTTT. Translation: CASSLLAGGGNTGELFF.

V and J are TRBV12-3 or TRBV12-4 and TRBJ2-7; D not resolved. This CDR3 spans 13 amino acids. Trimming took 6 bases from V and 3 from J, leaving 12 bases between them. The CDR3 bases are TGTGCCAGCAGCCGCGACTGGAACTACGAGCAGTACTTC. As protein: CASSRDWNYEQYF.

The V call is TRBV7-2, the J call TRBJ1-1, with D perhaps matching TRBD1 (6 bases). The CDR3 runs to 15 residues. V lost 1 base and J 4 bases, leaving 13 bases between the germline ends. Germline CDR1 SGHTA, CDR2 FQGNSA. The CDR3, as DNA: TGTGCCAGCAGCTTAGAAGCAGGGGTTGGCACTGAAGCTTTCTTT. As protein: CASSLEAGVGTEAFF.

The gene calls are TRBV10-3 and TRBJ1-2, with D possibly being TRBD1 (5 bases). The CDR3 is 16 amino acids. V lost 3 bases and J 2 bases, leaving 16 bases between the germline ends. Germline V CDR1 and CDR2: ENHRY, SYGVKD. CDR3 residues: CAISDQTVTTNYGYTF. The CDR3 coding sequence is TGTGCCATCAGTGACCAGACAGTTACAACCAACTATGGCTACACCTTC.

The chain carries TRBV11-2 and TRBJ2-5; 15 bases are a match to TRBD2. The germline V gene encodes CDR1 SGHAT and CDR2 FQNNGV. After removal of 5 bases from V and 5 bases from J, the junction contained 12 bases not matched to a gene. CDR3 length equals 18 residues. CDR3: CASSRGTSGRSLAETQYF. Written as DNA, the CDR3 is TGTGCCAGCAGCCGAGGGACTAGCGGGAGGAGTTTGGCGGAGACCCAGTACTTC.

This chain links TRBV7-8 with TRBJ1-1; D might be TRBD1 (5 bases). Germline CDR1 and CDR2: SGHVS and FQNEAQ. V shed 5 bases and J shed 2 bases, with 15 bases lying between them. This CDR3 spans 15 amino acids. CDR3 nucleotides: TGTGCCAGCAGCGCCAGGGATACCGGAAACACTGAAGCTTTCTTT. Its translation: CASSARDTGNTEAFF.

The genes are TRBV18 and TRBJ1-1; no definite D call. Trimming took off 6 bases at V and 0 bases at J, with 11 bases between the two ends. CDR1 KGHSH and CDR2 LQKENI come from the germline V gene. This CDR3 comprises 14 residues. CDR3 amino acids: CASSSVAMNTEAFF. The CDR3 nucleotides read TGTGCCAGCTCTTCAGTCGCCATGAACACTGAAGCTTTCTTT.

V usage is TRBV28 and J usage is TRBJ2-1; D remains ambiguous. V was cut by 3 bases and J by 0 bases, with 9 bases left in between. From germline, CDR1 is MDHEN and CDR2 SYDVKM. The CDR3 has 15 residues. CDR3 bases: TGTGCCAGCAGTTTGGGTCCTAGCTCCTACAATGAGCAGTTCTTC. It is translated as CASSLGPSSYNEQFF.

The J gene is TRBJ2-5, the V gene TRBV7-2; D might be TRBD2 (6 bases). The CDR3 has 14 amino acids. Germline V CDR1 and CDR2: SGHTA, FQGNSA. V dropped 2 bases and J dropped 5 bases, with 12 bases sitting between them. DNA for the CDR3: TGTGCCAGCAGCTTATTCGGGGCGGGGGAGACCCAGTACTTC. This codes for CASSLFGAGETQYF.